The 20 T cell receptor beta chains below were found in one sample sequenced in a study of shared clonotypes between healthy human individuals. The data were produced by immunoSEQ multiplex PCR, yet TCRdb's version contains in-frame clones alone and is incomplete. Counted here are over a million clones, approximately 96% occurring once; the ten biggest clones make up roughly 1.1%. The sequenced sample consisted of naive CD4+ T cells sorted from blood. As for subset: CD45RA+ positively selected. These receptors all come from a young man in good health.

This chain links TRBV29-1 with TRBJ1-1; TRBD1 aligns across 7 bases. Losses at the gene ends were 6 bases for V and 0 bases for J; bases not matched to a gene: 7. Germline V CDR1 and CDR2: SQVTM, ANQGSEA. The CDR3 has 14 amino acids. Here the CDR3 DNA reads TGCAGCGTACTACAGGGGATCATGAACACTGAAGCTTTCTTT. This translates into CSVLQGIMNTEAFF.

The V call is TRBV5-1, the J call TRBJ1-2; 11 positions agree with TRBD1. Trimming at V came to 5 bases and at J to 4 bases, leaving 4 bases not matched to a gene. CDR3 size: 14 residues. CDR1 is SGHRS and CDR2 is YFSETQ in the germline V gene. Here the CDR3 DNA reads TGCGCCAGCAGGACGGGACAGGGGGGCTATGGCTACACCTTC. Protein product: CASRTGQGGYGYTF.

The chain links TRBV5-1 to TRBJ2-2; the match to TRBD1 covers 7 bases. CDR1 is SGHRS, CDR2 YFSETQ, per germline. CDR3 length equals 14 residues. Trimming cost V 9 bases and J 0 bases; bases outside gene matches: 5. The CDR3 coding sequence is TGCGCCACCCAGACAGGGTCGAACACCGGGGAGCTGTTTTTT. It specifies CATQTGSNTGELFF.

With respect to this clone: The sample contains more than one DNA sequence encoding this CDR3. The J gene is TRBJ2-3, the V gene TRBV7-9; TRBD2 might be the D (5 bases). Germline V gene lookup returns CDR1 SEHNR and CDR2 FQNEAQ (reference sequence). Trimming took off 5 bases at V and 0 bases at J, with 9 bases between the two ends. The CDR3 loop spans 14 amino acids. CDR3 sequence reads: CASSPRGSTDTQYF. The CDR3 nucleotides read TGTGCCAGCAGCCCTCGGGGAAGCACAGATACGCAGTATTTT.

The chain joins TRBV28 to TRBJ2-1; D remains unclear. The CDR3 contains 11 residues. Trimming took 6 bases from V and 4 from J, leaving 4 bases between them. In germline, CDR1 is MDHEN, CDR2 SYDVKM. The CDR3 sequence is CASSTYNEQFF. CDR3 sequence (DNA): TGTGCCAGCAGCACGTACAATGAGCAGTTCTTC.

This sequence joins TRBV6-5 and TRBJ2-2, with TRBD2 matching 8 bases. The junction had 6 bases not matched to a gene; V was cut back by 10 bases and J by 2 bases. The CDR3 contains 14 residues. Per the germline V gene, CDR1 is MNHEY and CDR2 is SVGAGI. The CDR3 DNA reads as TGTGCCACCCAAGCGGGAGCCAACACCGGGGAGCTGTTTTTT. Protein: CATQAGANTGELFF.

The chain uses TRBV25-1 and TRBJ2-7; D possibly matches TRBD1 or TRBD2 (5 bases each). CDR3 length: 13 residues. Trimming removed 8 bases from V and 0 bases from J, with 11 bases in between. Germline CDR1 and CDR2: MGHDK and SYGVNS. The CDR3 region is CASEEGNSYEQYF. CDR3 bases: TGTGCCAGCGAAGAGGGGAACTCCTACGAGCAGTACTTC.

The V and J genes are TRBV7-2 and TRBJ1-5, with D unresolved. Germline CDR1 is SGHTA and CDR2 is FQGNSA. The CDR3 runs 14 residues. Deletions cut 2 bases from V and 9 bases from J, with 14 bases between. The CDR3 DNA is TGTGCCAGCAGCTTAAGTGTGGGAGAGGGGCCCCAGCATTTT. It is translated as CASSLSVGEGPQHF. The whole variable domain, filled in from reference TRBV7-2 and TRBJ1-5, reads GAGVSQSPSNKVTEKGKDVELRCDPISGHTALYWYRQSLGQGLEFLIYFQGNSAPDKSGLPSDRFSAERTGGSVSTLTIQRTQQEDSAVYLCASSLSVGEGPQHFGDGTRLSIL.

The rearrangement uses TRBV19 and TRBJ1-4; no firm D call. The germline V gene encodes CDR1 LNHDA and CDR2 SQIVND (reference sequence). This CDR3 region has 15 residues. Trimming left V 7 bases short and J 0 bases short, with 12 bases between. CDR3: CASTGRSATNEKLFF. Written as DNA, the CDR3 is TGTGCCAGTACGGGGAGAAGTGCAACTAATGAAAAACTGTTTTTT.

The chain carries TRBV7-9 and TRBJ2-7; TRBD2 aligns across 7 bases. The V gene end was trimmed by 7 bases and the J gene end by 5 bases; junction bases not matched to a gene: 8. Germline V gene sequence: CDR1 SEHNR, CDR2 FQNEAQ (reference sequence). This CDR3 has 13 residues. CDR3 amino acids: CASTLAGRDEQYF. For the CDR3, the DNA is TGTGCCAGCACCTTGGCTGGGAGGGACGAGCAGTACTTC. Full variable domain (outside the CDR3, taken from reference TRBV7-9 and TRBJ2-7): DTGVSQNPRHKITKRGQNVTFRCDPISEHNRLYWYRQTLGQGPEFLTYFQNEAQLEKSRLLSDRFSAERPKGSFSTLEIQRTEQGDSAMYLCASTLAGRDEQYFGPGTRLTVT.

The chain recombines TRBV5-1 with TRBJ2-7; TRBD2 matches 10 bases. The CDR3 is 15 amino acids. The V and J ends lost 5 bases and 2 bases, in that order; junction bases with no gene match: 7. Germline V CDR1 and CDR2: SGHRS, YFSETQ. For the CDR3, the DNA is TGCGCCAGCAGTCGGCTAGCGGGGGTAACCTACGAGCAGTACTTC. It is translated as CASSRLAGVTYEQYF.

The J gene is TRBJ2-7, the V gene TRBV7-2; 12 bases map to TRBD2. The CDR3 has 14 residues. With 5 bases clipped from V and 12 bases from J, the junction kept 11 bases outside the gene matches. From germline, CDR1 is SGHTA and CDR2 FQGNSA. CDR3 amino acids: CASSLKLAGGRLYF. The DNA of the CDR3 is TGTGCCAGCAGCCTCAAACTAGCGGGAGGTAGGCTGTACTTC.

The chain combines TRBV6-6 with TRBJ2-1, with D possibly TRBD1 on 6 matching bases. In germline, CDR1 is MNHNY, CDR2 SVGAGI (reference sequence). CDR3 length equals 16 residues. V lost 4 bases and J 2 bases, leaving 15 bases between the germline ends. This CDR3 reads CASSSQGRVPYNEQFF. CDR3 nucleotides: TGTGCCAGCAGTTCCCAGGGGCGGGTCCCCTACAATGAGCAGTTCTTC.

J is TRBJ1-5 and V is TRBV2, with D maybe TRBD1 (5 bases). Trimming took off 6 bases at V and 0 bases at J, with 6 bases between the two ends. Per germline, CDR1 SNHLY and CDR2 FYNNEI. The CDR3 length is 13 residues. The CDR3 DNA is TGTGCCAGCAGACAGGATAGCAATCAGCCCCAGCATTTT. Translating it yields CASRQDSNQPQHF.

This sequence joins TRBV7-9 and TRBJ1-5; D possibly corresponds to TRBD1 (5 bases). V was clipped by 1 base and J by 7 bases, with 11 bases between them. The CDR3 has 14 residues. Germline CDR1 reads SEHNR; CDR2 reads FQNEAQ (reference sequence). CDR3 sequence: CASSLDSGNQPQHF. The CDR3 DNA is TGTGCCAGCAGCTTAGACTCAGGGAACCAGCCCCAGCATTTT.

The genes are TRBV15 and TRBJ2-6; D ambiguous. Germline lookup yields CDR1 LNHNV and CDR2 YYDKDF (reference sequence). V was clipped by 3 bases and J by 0 bases, with 6 bases between them. This CDR3 region has 15 residues. This chain's CDR3 is CATSSGHSGANVLTF. For the CDR3, the DNA is TGTGCCACCAGCAGTGGTCACTCTGGGGCCAACGTCCTGACTTTC.

The chain couples TRBV19 to TRBJ1-5, with TRBD1 as a possible D gene (5 bases). Germline V gene sequence: CDR1 LNHDA, CDR2 SQIVND (reference sequence). Trimming pared 3 bases from V and 9 bases from J, leaving 6 bases between. This CDR3 region has 11 residues. CDR3: CASSIRGPQHF. The CDR3 DNA reads TGTGCCAGTAGTATTAGGGGGCCCCAGCATTTT.

This chain links TRBV7-9 with TRBJ2-3; tentatively, D is TRBD1 (5 bases). Per the germline V gene, CDR1 is SEHNR and CDR2 is FQNEAQ (reference sequence). There are 16 residues in the CDR3. V was trimmed by 3 bases and J by 3 bases, leaving 16 bases between them. CDR3 residues: CASSFSDSKATDTQYF. In nucleotides, the CDR3 is TGTGCCAGCAGCTTCTCCGACAGCAAAGCAACAGATACGCAGTATTTT.

The chain couples TRBV10-1 to TRBJ2-3, with 11 positions matching TRBD2. J lost 2 bases, V lost 5 bases, and 6 bases had no gene match. The CDR3 has 16 amino acids. CDR1 and CDR2 from the germline V gene are WNHNN and SYGVQD (reference sequence). The CDR3 here is CASSRLAGLNTDTQYF. The DNA for the CDR3 is TGCGCCAGCAGTCGACTAGCGGGACTTAACACAGATACGCAGTATTTT.

This clone showed up just once. This chain connects TRBV2 to TRBJ1-5, with D uncertain. The CDR3 is made up of 16 amino acids. The V end lost 2 bases, the J end lost 7 bases, and 18 bases lay between the germline ends. Germline V CDR1 and CDR2: SNHLY, FYNNEI. The DNA for the CDR3 is TGTGCCAGCAGTGAACGACAAGGAGGGATCCCCCAGCCCCAGCATTTT. Translated, it gives CASSERQGGIPQPQHF.